The sequence of this T cell receptor beta chain was determined in a study of blood T cell repertoires in COVID-19. Background on the study: Sources were T cells, B-cell-depleted T cells, or PBMCs; the material itself was cDNA or gDNA.

The trim removed 4 bases at V and 0 bases at J, leaving 6 bases unmatched. The germline V gene has CDR1 SGHNT and CDR2 YYREEE (reference sequence). The CDR3 is made up of 15 amino acids. Patients of the Seattle cohort, enrolled during active infection, were followed longitudinally. Sequencing was performed with immunoSEQ multiplex PCR; in TCRdb, only in-frame clones are kept and a portion is missing. The sample lists 250,000 to 350,000 clones, around 88% occurring once. The receptor was derived from a woman in her sixties or seventies with COVID-19, enrolled during active disease. Sequencing was done on a sample of peripheral blood. J is TRBJ1-1 and V is TRBV5-4; 7 bases map to TRBD1. CDR3 residues: CASSTWDSLNTEAFF. The CDR3 DNA is TGTGCCAGCAGCACCTGGGACAGCTTGAACACTGAAGCTTTCTTT.